The rows below give T cell receptor beta chains drawn from one sample of a study of shared clonotypes between healthy human individuals. Assay used: immunoSEQ multiplex PCR; TCRdb lists only in-frame clones, some missing. This sample has more than 1.2 million clones, with around 98.5% found just once. The specimen was naive CD4+ T cells sorted from blood. Source of these receptors: a young man in good health. CDR3s include the opening cysteine and the closing phenylalanine or tryptophan. A D gene is named only where the DNA matches it firmly. Where a row states a size, it is once, few, many or the class of an expanded clone; other rows omit it.

TRBJ2-1 | - | TRBV18 | TRBD2 | CASSPQASGNEQFF | TGTGCCAGCTCACCACAGGCTAGCGGTAATGAGCAGTTCTTC
TRBJ2-1 | - | TRBV7-9 | - | CASSSNLMRHNEQFF | TGTGCCAGCAGCTCAAATTTGATGCGGCACAATGAGCAGTTCTTC
TRBJ1-4 | - | TRBV29-1 | - | CSVDRRGKLFF | TGCAGCGTTGATCGGCGGGGAAAACTGTTTTTT
TRBJ2-6 | - | TRBV28 | - | CASSLAPGRAGANVLTF | TGTGCCAGCAGTTTAGCCCCGGGGCGCGCTGGGGCCAACGTCCTGACTTTC
TRBJ2-3 | - | TRBV4-3 | TRBD2 | CASSQDRLAGADTQYF | TGCGCCAGCAGCCAAGATAGGCTAGCGGGAGCAGATACGCAGTATTTT
TRBJ1-2 | once | TRBV29-1 | TRBD1 | CSVGSDRAGPYGYTF | TGCAGCGTGGGGTCGGACAGGGCGGGGCCCTATGGCTACACCTTC
TRBJ2-1 | - | TRBV20-1 | - | CSARGGGEQFF | TGCAGTGCTAGAGGGGGCGGTGAGCAGTTCTTC
TRBJ2-5 | - | TRBV10-3 | - | CAISDTGGGRETQYF | TGTGCCATCAGTGATACTGGAGGGGGTCGAGAGACCCAGTACTTC
TRBJ2-7 | - | TRBV28 | - | CASSPPGPNSYEQYF | TGTGCCAGCAGTCCGCCGGGACCTAACTCCTACGAGCAGTACTTC
TRBJ2-2 | - | TRBV5-1 | - | CASSLNEVLGGELFF | TGCGCCAGCAGCTTAAATGAAGTTCTTGGCGGGGAGCTGTTTTTT
TRBJ2-3 | - | TRBV29-1 | - | CSVDWIRSFSTDTQYF | TGCAGCGTTGATTGGATCAGAAGCTTCAGCACAGATACGCAGTATTTT
TRBJ1-4 | - | TRBV5-1 | - | CASSRQRTNEKLFF | TGCGCCAGCAGTCGACAGCGGACTAATGAAAAACTGTTTTTT
TRBJ2-7 | - | TRBV13 | TRBD1 | CASSSTPGTGVYEQYF | TGTGCCAGCAGCTCCACACCCGGGACAGGGGTCTACGAGCAGTACTTC
TRBJ2-1 | - | TRBV28 | TRBD1 | CASSLWGVLGQGTGNEQFF | TGTGCCAGCAGTTTGTGGGGGGTTTTGGGACAGGGGACGGGCAATGAGCAGTTCTTC
TRBJ1-1 | - | TRBV7-2 | - | CASSLVGRLTEAFF | TGTGCCAGCAGCTTAGTTGGACGGCTCACTGAAGCTTTCTTT
TRBJ2-7 | - | TRBV5-8 | - | CASSLFPDRFYEQYF | TGTGCCAGCAGCTTGTTTCCGGACAGATTCTACGAGCAGTACTTC
TRBJ2-3 | - | TRBV13 | TRBD2 | CASSLTSGRVSDTQYF | TGTGCCAGCAGCTTGACTAGCGGGAGGGTCTCAGATACGCAGTATTTT
TRBJ1-1 | - | TRBV5-1 | - | CASSKFTLPDTEAFF | TGCGCCAGCAGCAAATTCACCCTCCCGGACACTGAAGCTTTCTTT
TRBJ2-7 | - | TRBV9 | - | CASSVGWELSYEQYF | TGTGCCAGCAGCGTAGGGTGGGAACTCTCCTACGAGCAGTACTTC
TRBJ1-2 | once | TRBV5-4 | - | CASSLQGGNYGYTF | TGTGCCAGCAGCTTACAGGGAGGAAACTATGGCTACACCTTC
TRBJ1-2 | - | TRBV7-2 | - | CASTPGQSYGYTF | TGTGCCAGCACCCCCGGGCAGTCCTATGGCTACACCTTC
TRBJ2-7 | - | TRBV5-1 | - | CASMGPLGVNYEQYF | TGCGCCAGCATGGGCCCTCTAGGGGTCAACTACGAGCAGTACTTC
TRBJ1-4 | - | TRBV28 | - | CASSSTGGTNEKLFF | TGTGCCAGCAGTTCTACCGGCGGGACTAATGAAAAACTGTTTTTT
TRBJ2-1 | - | TRBV18 | - | CASSSLGAGLYNEQFF | TGTGCCAGCTCATCCCTCGGGGCGGGGCTGTACAATGAGCAGTTCTTC
TRBJ2-3 | - | TRBV29-1 | TRBD2 | CSVERAGAGTDTQYF | TGCAGCGTTGAAAGAGCGGGAGCCGGTACAGATACGCAGTATTTT
TRBJ2-7 | - | TRBV5-1 | TRBD2 | CASSLAGREGLVHEQYF | TGCGCCAGCAGCTTGGCCGGGCGGGAGGGCCTAGTTCACGAGCAGTACTTC
TRBJ2-3 | - | TRBV4-2 | - | CASSLGGSSTDTQYF | TGTGCCAGCAGCCTTGGGGGTTCTAGCACAGATACGCAGTATTTT
TRBJ2-3 | - | TRBV6-5 | TRBD2 | CASSLRLAGTDTQYF | TGTGCCAGCAGCCTACGACTAGCGGGAACAGATACGCAGTATTTT
TRBJ2-2 | - | TRBV18 | - | CASSPSQTEVNTGELFF | TGTGCCAGCTCACCATCTCAGACGGAGGTGAACACCGGGGAGCTGTTTTTT
TRBJ2-7 | - | TRBV7-8 | - | CASSLTALLYEQYF | TGTGCCAGCAGCTTAACCGCTCTTCTCTACGAGCAGTACTTC
TRBJ2-5 | few | TRBV2 | - | CASSQETQYF | TGTGCCAGCAGTCAAGAGACCCAGTACTTC
TRBJ2-6 | - | TRBV2 | TRBD1 | CASRGQGLFGANVLTF | TGTGCCAGCAGAGGACAGGGTTTGTTTGGGGCCAACGTCCTGACTTTC
TRBJ2-3 | - | TRBV11-2 | - | CASSLSDTQYF | TGTGCCAGCAGCCTATCGGATACGCAGTATTTT
TRBJ1-2 | - | TRBV27 | TRBD1 | CASSLFAGGYGYTF | TGTGCCAGCAGTTTATTTGCAGGGGGCTATGGCTACACCTTC
TRBJ1-1 | - | TRBV19 | - | CASTVQWDTEAFF | TGTGCCAGTACTGTACAGTGGGACACTGAAGCTTTCTTT
TRBJ1-2 | - | TRBV27 | TRBD1 | CASSFLPGQGANYGYTF | TGTGCCAGCAGTTTCTTACCGGGACAGGGGGCTAACTATGGCTACACCTTC
TRBJ2-7 | - | TRBV18 | TRBD1 | CASSPGTALGQYF | TGTGCCAGCTCACCGGGGACAGCCCTGGGGCAGTACTTC
TRBJ2-7 | - | TRBV4-1 | - | CASSPFISPGDRSYEQYF | TGCGCCAGCAGCCCATTCATCTCGCCCGGGGATCGCTCCTACGAGCAGTACTTC
TRBJ2-7 | - | TRBV5-4 | TRBD1 | CASSRDREYEQYF | TGTGCCAGCAGCCGGGACAGGGAGTACGAGCAGTACTTC
TRBJ2-5 | - | TRBV25-1 | - | CASSTFWGTETQYF | TGTGCCAGCAGTACCTTTTGGGGCACAGAGACCCAGTACTTC
TRBJ1-4 | - | TRBV4-2 | - | CASSQDTTGEGKLFF | TGTGCCAGCAGCCAAGATACCACCGGGGAGGGGAAACTGTTTTTT
TRBJ2-7 | - | TRBV10-3 | - | CATLTEPSSYEQYF | TGTGCCACCCTGACAGAACCGAGCTCCTACGAGCAGTACTTC
TRBJ1-5 | - | TRBV5-1 | - | CASSSDSNQPQHF | TGCGCCAGCAGCTCTGACAGCAATCAGCCCCAGCATTTT
TRBJ1-5 | - | TRBV18 | - | CASSPRDFWTTGYQPQHF | TGTGCCAGCTCACCACGAGATTTTTGGACGACGGGTTACCAGCCCCAGCATTTT
TRBJ1-5 | - | TRBV28 | - | CASGQPQHF | TGTGCCAGCGGGCAGCCCCAGCATTTT
TRBJ2-1 | - | TRBV5-1 | - | CASGAELGYYNEQFF | TGCGCCAGTGGAGCGGAATTGGGGTATTACAATGAGCAGTTCTTC
TRBJ2-7 | once | TRBV5-1 | TRBD1 | CASSLAGTETYEQYF | TGCGCCAGCAGCTTGGCCGGGACAGAGACCTACGAGCAGTACTTC